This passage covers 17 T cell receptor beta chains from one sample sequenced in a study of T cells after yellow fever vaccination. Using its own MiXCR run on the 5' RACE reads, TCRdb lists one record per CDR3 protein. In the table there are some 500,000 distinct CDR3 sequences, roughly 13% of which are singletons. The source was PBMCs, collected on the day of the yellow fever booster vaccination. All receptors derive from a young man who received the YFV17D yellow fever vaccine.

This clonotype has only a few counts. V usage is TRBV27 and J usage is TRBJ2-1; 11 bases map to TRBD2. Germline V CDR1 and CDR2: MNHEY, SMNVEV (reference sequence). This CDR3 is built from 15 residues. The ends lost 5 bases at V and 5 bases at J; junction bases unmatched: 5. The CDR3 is CASSPTTSGNNEQFF. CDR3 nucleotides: TGTGCCAGCAGTCCTACGACTAGCGGGAACAATGAGCAGTTCTTC.

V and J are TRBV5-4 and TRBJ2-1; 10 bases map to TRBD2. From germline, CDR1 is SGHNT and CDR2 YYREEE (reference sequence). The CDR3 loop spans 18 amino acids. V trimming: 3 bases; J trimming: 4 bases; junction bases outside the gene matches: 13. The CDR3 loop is CASSSYTRTSGKYNEQFF. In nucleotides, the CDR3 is TGTGCCAGCAGCTCCTATACCCGGACTAGCGGAAAATACAATGAGCAGTTCTTC. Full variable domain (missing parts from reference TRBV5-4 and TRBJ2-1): ETGVTQSPTHLIKTRGQQVTLRCSSQSGHNTVSWYQQALGQGPQFIFQYYREEENGRGNFPPRFSGLQFPNYSSELNVNALELDDSALYLCASSSYTRTSGKYNEQFFGPGTRLTVL.

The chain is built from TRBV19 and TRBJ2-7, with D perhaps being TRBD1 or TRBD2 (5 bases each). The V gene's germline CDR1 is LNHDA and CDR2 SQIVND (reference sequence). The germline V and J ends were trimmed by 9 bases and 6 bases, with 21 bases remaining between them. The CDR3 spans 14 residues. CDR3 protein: CASRPGTVTSEQYF. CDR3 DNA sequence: TGTGCCAGCAGACCCGGGACGGTCACTTCCGAGCAGTACTTC.

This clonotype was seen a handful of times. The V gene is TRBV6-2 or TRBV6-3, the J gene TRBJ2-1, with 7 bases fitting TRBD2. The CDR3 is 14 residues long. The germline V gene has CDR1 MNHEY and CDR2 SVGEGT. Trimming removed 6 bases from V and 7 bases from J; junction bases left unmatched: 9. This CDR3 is CASRSLGGGNEQFF. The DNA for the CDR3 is TGTGCCAGCAGATCATTGGGGGGAGGGAATGAGCAGTTCTTC.

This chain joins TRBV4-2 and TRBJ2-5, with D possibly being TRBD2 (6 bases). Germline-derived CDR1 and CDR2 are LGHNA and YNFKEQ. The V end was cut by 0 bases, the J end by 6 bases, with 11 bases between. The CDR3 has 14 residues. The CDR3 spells CASSQEGREQTQYF. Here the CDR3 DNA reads TGTGCCAGCAGCCAAGAGGGGCGGGAACAGACCCAGTACTTC.

As DNA, the CDR3 is TGTGCCAGTAGGTTAGCCGGGACTAGCGGGACCGGGGAGCTGTTTTTT. As protein: CASRLAGTSGTGELFF. The chain employs TRBV19 and TRBJ2-2; 12 nucleotides match TRBD2. CDR3 size: 16 residues. Germline V lookup: CDR1 LNHDA, CDR2 SQIVND (reference sequence). Losses at the gene ends were 6 bases for V and 5 bases for J; bases not matched to a gene: 7.

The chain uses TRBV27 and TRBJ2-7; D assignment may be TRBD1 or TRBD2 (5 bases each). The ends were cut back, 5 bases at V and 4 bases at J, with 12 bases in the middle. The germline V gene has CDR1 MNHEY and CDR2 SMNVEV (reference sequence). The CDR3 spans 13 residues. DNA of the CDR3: TGTGCCAGCAGTCTCCTCTGGGGGTACGAGCAGTACTTC. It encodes CASSLLWGYEQYF.

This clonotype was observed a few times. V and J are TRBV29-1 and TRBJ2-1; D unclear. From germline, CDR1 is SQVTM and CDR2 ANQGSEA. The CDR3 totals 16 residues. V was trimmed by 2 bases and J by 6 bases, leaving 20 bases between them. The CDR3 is CSVEPTTAVTTNEQFF. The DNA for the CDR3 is TGCAGCGTTGAACCTACTACGGCGGTCACAACCAATGAGCAGTTCTTC.

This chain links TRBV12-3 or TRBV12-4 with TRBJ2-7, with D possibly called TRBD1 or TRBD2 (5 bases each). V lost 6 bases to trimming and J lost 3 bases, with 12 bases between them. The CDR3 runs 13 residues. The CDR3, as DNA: TGTGCCAGCAGCCATTCAGGGAGCTACGAGCAGTACTTC. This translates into CASSHSGSYEQYF.

CDR3 protein: CASSLDPSLGASDTQYF. CDR3 nucleotide sequence: TGTGCCAGCAGCTTAGATCCCAGCCTCGGTGCCTCAGATACGCAGTATTTT. The chain employs TRBV7-8 and TRBJ2-3; D unresolved. Germline V lookup: CDR1 SGHVS, CDR2 FQNEAQ. This CDR3 spans 17 amino acids. Between the trimmed V and J ends, which lost 1 base and 4 bases, there was a span of 18 bases.

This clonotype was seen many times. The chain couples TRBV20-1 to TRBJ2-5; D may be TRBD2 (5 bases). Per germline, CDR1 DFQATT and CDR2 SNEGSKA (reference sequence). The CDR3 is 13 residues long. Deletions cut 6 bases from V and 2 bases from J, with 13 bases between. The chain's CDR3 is CSALSTGQETQYF. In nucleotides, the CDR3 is TGCAGTGCCCTCTCCACGGGGCAAGAGACCCAGTACTTC.

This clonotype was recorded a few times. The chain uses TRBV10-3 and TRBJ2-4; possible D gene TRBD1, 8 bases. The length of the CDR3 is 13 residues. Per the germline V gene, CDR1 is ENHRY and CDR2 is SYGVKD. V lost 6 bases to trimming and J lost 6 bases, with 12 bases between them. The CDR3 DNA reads TGTGCCATCAGGGGGGGGACAGGAAACATTCAGTACTTC. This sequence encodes CAIRGGTGNIQYF.

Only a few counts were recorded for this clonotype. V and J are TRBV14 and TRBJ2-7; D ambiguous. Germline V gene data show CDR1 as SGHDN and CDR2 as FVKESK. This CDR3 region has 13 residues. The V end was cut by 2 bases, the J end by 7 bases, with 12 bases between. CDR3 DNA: TGTGCCAGCAGCCAACGCCAGGCCCTGGAGCAGTACTTC. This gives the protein CASSQRQALEQYF.

CDR3 in DNA: TGTGCCAGCAATTTGGGACTAGCATACAATGAGCAGTTCTTC. Its protein product is CASNLGLAYNEQFF. V gene TRBV2 combines with J gene TRBJ2-1; 9 bases are a match to TRBD2. The CDR3 covers 14 residues. V gave up 7 bases and J gave up 4 bases; unmatched junction bases: 5. CDR1 is SNHLY, CDR2 FYNNEI, per germline.

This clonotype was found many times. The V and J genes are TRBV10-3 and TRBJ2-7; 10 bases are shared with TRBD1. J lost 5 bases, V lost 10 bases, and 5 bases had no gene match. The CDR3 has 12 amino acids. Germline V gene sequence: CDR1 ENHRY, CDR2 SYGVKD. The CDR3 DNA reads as TGTGCCACCTGGGACAGGGGAGACGAGCAGTACTTC. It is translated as CATWDRGDEQYF.

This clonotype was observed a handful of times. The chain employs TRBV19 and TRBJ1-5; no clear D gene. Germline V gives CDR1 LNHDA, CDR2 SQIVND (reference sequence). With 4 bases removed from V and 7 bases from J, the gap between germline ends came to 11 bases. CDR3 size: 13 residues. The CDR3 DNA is TGTGCCAGTAGTAGCGGCCCCCGGCAGCCCCAGCATTTT. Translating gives CASSSGPRQPQHF.

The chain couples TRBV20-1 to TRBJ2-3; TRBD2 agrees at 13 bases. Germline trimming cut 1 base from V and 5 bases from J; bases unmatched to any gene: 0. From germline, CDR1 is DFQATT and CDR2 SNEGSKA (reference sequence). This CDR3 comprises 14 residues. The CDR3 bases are TGCAGTGCTAGAGGACTAGCGGGAGGAGATACGCAGTATTTT. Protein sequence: CSARGLAGGDTQYF.